This TCR beta chain was identified during a study of blood T cell repertoires in COVID-19. The wider study: There were acute and convalescent COVID-19 samples, and they came from the United States, Italy and Spain.

Clones were sequenced by immunoSEQ multiplex PCR, and TCRdb holds only the in-frame ones, with some missing. Of 120,000 or so clones listed, 70% to 90% are singletons. As to this clone: The same CDR3 also results from other DNA sequences found in this sample.

Per germline, CDR1 SGHRS and CDR2 YFSETQ. This CDR3 has 14 amino acids. Trimming cost V 1 base and J 0 bases, with 7 bases left between them. The TCR was taken from a woman in her sixties with acute or convalescent COVID-19. The source material was peripheral blood. This rearrangement joins TRBV5-1 to TRBJ1-1; D is uncertain. The CDR3 DNA is TGCGCCAGCAGCTTGACTGGTATGAACACTGAAGCTTTCTTT. Protein product: CASSLTGMNTEAFF.